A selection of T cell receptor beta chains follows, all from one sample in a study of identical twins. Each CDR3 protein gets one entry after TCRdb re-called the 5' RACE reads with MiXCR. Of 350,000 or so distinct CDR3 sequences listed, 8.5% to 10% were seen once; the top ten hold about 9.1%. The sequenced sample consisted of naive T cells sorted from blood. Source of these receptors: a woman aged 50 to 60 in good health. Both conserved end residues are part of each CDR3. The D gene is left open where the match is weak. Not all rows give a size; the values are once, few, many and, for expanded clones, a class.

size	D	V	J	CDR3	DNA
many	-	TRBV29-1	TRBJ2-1	CSAAPTVYNEQFF	TGCAGCGCCGCCCCGACAGTTTACAATGAGCAGTTCTTC
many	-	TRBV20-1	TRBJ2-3	CSAPLRTITDTQYF	TGCAGTGCTCCCCTACGGACCATCACAGATACGCAGTATTTT
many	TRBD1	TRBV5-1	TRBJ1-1	CASSRGTGSGNTEAFF	TGCGCCAGCAGCCGCGGGACAGGGAGTGGGAACACTGAAGCTTTCTTT
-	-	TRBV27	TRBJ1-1	CASSLRTNTEAFF	TGTGCCAGCAGTTTAAGGACCAACACTGAAGCTTTCTTT
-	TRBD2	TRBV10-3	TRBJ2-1	CAIRGTSGRNNEQFF	TGTGCCATCAGGGGGACTAGCGGGAGGAACAATGAGCAGTTCTTC
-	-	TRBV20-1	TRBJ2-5	CSCQVDQETQYF	TGCAGTTGCCAGGTGGACCAAGAGACCCAGTACTTC
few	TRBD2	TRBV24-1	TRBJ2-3	CATSDLGGEADTQYF	TGTGCCACCAGTGATTTGGGGGGGGAAGCAGATACGCAGTATTTT
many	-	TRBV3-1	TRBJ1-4	CASSPDSEKLFF	TGTGCCAGCAGCCCCGACTCGGAAAAACTGTTTTTT
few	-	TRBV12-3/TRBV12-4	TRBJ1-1	CASTNQGGGSEAFF	TGTGCCAGCACCAACCAGGGAGGAGGTTCTGAAGCTTTCTTT
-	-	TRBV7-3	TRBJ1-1	CASSLYSFTEAFF	TGTGCCAGCAGCCTTTACAGTTTCACTGAAGCTTTCTTT
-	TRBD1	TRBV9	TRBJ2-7	CASSPGQGRPLGEQYF	TGTGCCAGCAGCCCAGGACAGGGGCGACCTCTTGGTGAGCAGTACTTC
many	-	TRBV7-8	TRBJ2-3	CASSRDFVTDTQYF	TGTGCCAGCAGCCGGGACTTCGTCACAGATACGCAGTATTTT
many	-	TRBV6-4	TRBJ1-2	CATPRGDGYYGYTF	TGTGCCACCCCGAGGGGGGACGGTTACTATGGCTACACCTTC
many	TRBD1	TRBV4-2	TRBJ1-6	CASRRTGDSPLHF	TGTGCCAGCAGGCGGACAGGGGATTCACCCCTCCACTTT
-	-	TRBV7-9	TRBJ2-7	CASRGRTTAPHEQYF	TGTGCCAGCAGAGGTCGCACGACAGCCCCCCACGAGCAGTACTTC
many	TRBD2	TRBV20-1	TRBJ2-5	CSAPGTSGSETQYF	TGCAGTGCCCCCGGGACTAGCGGGAGTGAGACCCAGTACTTC
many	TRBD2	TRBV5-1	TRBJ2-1	CASSISGTAEQFF	TGCGCCAGCAGCATTAGCGGGACGGCTGAGCAGTTCTTC
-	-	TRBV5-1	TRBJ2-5	CASSIHGTQETQYF	TGCGCCAGCAGTATTCACGGGACACAAGAGACCCAGTACTTC
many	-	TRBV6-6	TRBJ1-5	CASRGRDTPRPQHF	TGTGCCAGCAGGGGACGGGACACCCCAAGGCCCCAGCATTTT
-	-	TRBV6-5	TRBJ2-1	CASSLNTGEEQFF	TGTGCCAGCAGTTTAAATACGGGAGAGGAGCAGTTCTTC
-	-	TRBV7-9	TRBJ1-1	CASSGGWALGLPEAFF	TGTGCCAGCAGCGGGGGATGGGCTCTAGGTCTTCCTGAAGCTTTCTTT
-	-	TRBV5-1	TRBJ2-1	CASSRVSRLGPNEQFF	TGCGCCAGCAGTCGGGTATCGAGATTGGGTCCCAATGAGCAGTTCTTC
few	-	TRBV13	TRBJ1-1	CASAKEGMNTEAFF	TGTGCCAGCGCCAAGGAGGGAATGAACACTGAAGCTTTCTTT
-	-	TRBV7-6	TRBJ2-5	CASTSGVGAGLVQETQYF	TGTGCCAGCACATCAGGAGTGGGGGCCGGATTGGTGCAAGAGACCCAGTACTTC
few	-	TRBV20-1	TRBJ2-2	CSAYRLESNTGELFF	TGCAGTGCTTACAGACTGGAATCGAACACCGGGGAGCTGTTTTTT
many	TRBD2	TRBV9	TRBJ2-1	CASSPHPAGSGRAGDNEQFF	TGTGCCAGCAGCCCCCACCCGGCGGGTAGCGGGAGGGCCGGGGACAATGAGCAGTTCTTC
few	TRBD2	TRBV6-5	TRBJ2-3	CASSTGGASTDTQYF	TGTGCCAGCAGTACGGGGGGGGCTAGCACAGATACGCAGTATTTT
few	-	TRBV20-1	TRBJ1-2	CSATTGMRGYTF	TGCAGTGCAACAACAGGGATGCGGGGCTACACCTTC
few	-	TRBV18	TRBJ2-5	CASFALAHQETQYF	TGTGCCAGCTTCGCCCTGGCGCACCAAGAGACCCAGTACTTC
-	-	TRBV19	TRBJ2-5	CASSIATGSLQETQYF	TGTGCCAGTAGTATAGCCACGGGGAGCCTCCAAGAGACCCAGTACTTC
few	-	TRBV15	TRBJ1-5	CATTGLFKGQPQHF	TGTGCCACCACAGGACTCTTTAAGGGCCAGCCCCAGCATTTT